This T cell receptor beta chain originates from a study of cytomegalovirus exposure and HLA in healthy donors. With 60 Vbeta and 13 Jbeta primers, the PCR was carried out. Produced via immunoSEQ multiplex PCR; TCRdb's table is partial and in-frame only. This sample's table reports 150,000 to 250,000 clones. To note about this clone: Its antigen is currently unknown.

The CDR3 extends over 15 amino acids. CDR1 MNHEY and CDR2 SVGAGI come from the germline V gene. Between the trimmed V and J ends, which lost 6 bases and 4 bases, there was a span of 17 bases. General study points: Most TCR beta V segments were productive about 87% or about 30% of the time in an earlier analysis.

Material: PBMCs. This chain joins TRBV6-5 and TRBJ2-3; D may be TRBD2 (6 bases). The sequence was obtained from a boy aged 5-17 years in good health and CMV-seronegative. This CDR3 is CASSYRLASADTQYF. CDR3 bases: TGTGCCAGCAGCTATCGGTTGGCTAGCGCAGATACGCAGTATTTT.